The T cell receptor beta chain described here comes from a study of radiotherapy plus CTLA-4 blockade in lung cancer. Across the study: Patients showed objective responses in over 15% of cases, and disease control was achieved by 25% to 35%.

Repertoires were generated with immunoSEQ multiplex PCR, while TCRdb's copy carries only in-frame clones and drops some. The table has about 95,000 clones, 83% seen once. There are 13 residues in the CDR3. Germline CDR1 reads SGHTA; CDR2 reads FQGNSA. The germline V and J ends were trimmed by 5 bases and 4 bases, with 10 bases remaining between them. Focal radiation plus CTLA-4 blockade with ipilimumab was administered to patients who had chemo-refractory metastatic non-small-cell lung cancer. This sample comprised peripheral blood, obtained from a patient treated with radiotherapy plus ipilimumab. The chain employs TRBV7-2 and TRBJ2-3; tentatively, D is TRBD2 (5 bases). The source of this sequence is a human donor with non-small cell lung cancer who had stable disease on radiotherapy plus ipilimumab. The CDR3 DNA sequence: TGTGCCAGCAGCCGGTACGGGGCAGATACGCAGTATTTT. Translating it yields CASSRYGADTQYF.